This T cell receptor (beta chain) was found in a study of cytomegalovirus exposure and HLA in healthy donors. Primers: 60 Vbeta forward and 13 Jbeta reverse. TCRdb keeps only in-frame clones here, not all; method: immunoSEQ multiplex PCR. The record lists approximately 190,000 clones, of which the ten most abundant hold approximately 6.9%. Note on this clone: What it recognizes is unknown.

Study conclusions and caveats: There were some 150 TCR beta chains listed as cytomegalovirus-associated. For most subjects, TCR beta sequences were reported to predict HLA-A and HLA-B alleles with accuracy.

Trimming cost V 3 bases and J 5 bases, with 13 bases left between them. The CDR3 is made up of 14 amino acids. CDR1 and CDR2 (germline): SGHNT, YENEEA. The sequence derives from a young man in good health and CMV-seronegative. The sample was PBMCs. V usage is TRBV11-3 and J usage is TRBJ1-1; D is possibly TRBD1 (6 bases). CDR3 nucleotides: TGTGCCAGCAGCTTCCGGGGGGCCGGAACTGAAGCTTTCTTT. Protein product: CASSFRGAGTEAFF.